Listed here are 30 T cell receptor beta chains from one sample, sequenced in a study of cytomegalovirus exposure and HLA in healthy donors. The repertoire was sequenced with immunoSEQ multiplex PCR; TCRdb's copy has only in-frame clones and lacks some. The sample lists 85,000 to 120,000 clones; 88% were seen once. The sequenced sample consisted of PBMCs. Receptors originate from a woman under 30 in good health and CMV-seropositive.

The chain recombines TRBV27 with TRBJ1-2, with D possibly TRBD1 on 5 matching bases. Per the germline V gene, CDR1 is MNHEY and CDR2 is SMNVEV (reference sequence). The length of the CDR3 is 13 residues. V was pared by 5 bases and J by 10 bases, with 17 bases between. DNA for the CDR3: TGTGCCAGCAGTCTAGGGATTTTAGGGGACTACACCTTC. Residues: CASSLGILGDYTF.

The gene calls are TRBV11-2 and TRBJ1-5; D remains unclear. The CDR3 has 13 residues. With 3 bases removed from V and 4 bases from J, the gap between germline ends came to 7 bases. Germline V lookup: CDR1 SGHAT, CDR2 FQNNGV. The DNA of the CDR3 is TGTGCCAGCAGCTTTGATCAGAATCAGCCCCAGCATTTT. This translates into CASSFDQNQPQHF.

The CDR3 DNA reads TGTGCCATACAGGGCTCTGGGGAGCTGTTTTTT. The encoded protein is CAIQGSGELFF. The rearrangement joins TRBV2 to TRBJ2-2, with TRBD1 as a possible D gene (6 bases). Germline V gene lookup returns CDR1 SNHLY and CDR2 FYNNEI. V lost 10 bases, J lost 8 bases, and 11 bases lay in between. This CDR3 is 11 amino acids long.

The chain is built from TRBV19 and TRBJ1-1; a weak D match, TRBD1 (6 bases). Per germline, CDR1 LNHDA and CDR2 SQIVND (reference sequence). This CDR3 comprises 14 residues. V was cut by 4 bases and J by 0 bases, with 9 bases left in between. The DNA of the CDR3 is TGTGCCAGTAGTAGGACAGAGATGAACACTGAAGCTTTCTTT. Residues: CASSRTEMNTEAFF.

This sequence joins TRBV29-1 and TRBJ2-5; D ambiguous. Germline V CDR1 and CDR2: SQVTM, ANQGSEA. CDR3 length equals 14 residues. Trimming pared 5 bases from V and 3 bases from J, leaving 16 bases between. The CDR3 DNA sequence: TGCAGCGTTAGAGATTCTCTAGTTAAAGAGACCCAGTACTTC. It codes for CSVRDSLVKETQYF.

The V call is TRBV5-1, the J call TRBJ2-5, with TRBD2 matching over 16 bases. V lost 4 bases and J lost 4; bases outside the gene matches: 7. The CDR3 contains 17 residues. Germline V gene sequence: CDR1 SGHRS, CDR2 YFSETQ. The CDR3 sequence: CASSLGLAGGLGETQYF. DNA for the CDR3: TGCGCCAGCAGCCTGGGACTAGCGGGGGGGCTTGGAGAGACCCAGTACTTC.

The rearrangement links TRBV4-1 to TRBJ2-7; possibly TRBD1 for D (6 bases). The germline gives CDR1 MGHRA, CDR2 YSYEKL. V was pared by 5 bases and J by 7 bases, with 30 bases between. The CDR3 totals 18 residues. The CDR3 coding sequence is TGCGCCAGCAGCTACTACCTTAGGGGGATGGGCCCCAGTCGGGAGCAGTACTTC. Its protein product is CASSYYLRGMGPSREQYF.

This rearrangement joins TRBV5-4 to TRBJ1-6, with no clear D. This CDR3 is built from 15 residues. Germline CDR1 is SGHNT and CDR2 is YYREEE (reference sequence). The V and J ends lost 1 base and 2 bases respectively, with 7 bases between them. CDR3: CASSLFGTYNSPLHF. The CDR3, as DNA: TGTGCCAGCAGCTTGTTCGGGACCTATAATTCACCCCTCCACTTT.

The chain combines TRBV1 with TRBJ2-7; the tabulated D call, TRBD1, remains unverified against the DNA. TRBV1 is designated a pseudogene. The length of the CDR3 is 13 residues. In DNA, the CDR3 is TGCACCAGCAGACGGACAGGGGGCTACGAGCAGTACGTC. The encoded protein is CTSRRTGGYEQYV.

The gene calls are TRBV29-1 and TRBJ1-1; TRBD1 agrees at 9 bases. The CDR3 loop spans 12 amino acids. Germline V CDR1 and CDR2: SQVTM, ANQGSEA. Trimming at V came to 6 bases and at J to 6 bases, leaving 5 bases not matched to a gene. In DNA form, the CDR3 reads TGCAGCGTGGGACAGGGTCTCGCTGAAGCTTTCTTT. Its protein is CSVGQGLAEAFF.

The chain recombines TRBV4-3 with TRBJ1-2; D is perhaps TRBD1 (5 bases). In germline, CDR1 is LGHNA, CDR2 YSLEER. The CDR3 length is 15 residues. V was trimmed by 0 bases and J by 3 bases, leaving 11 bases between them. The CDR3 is CASSQDAGGDYGYTF. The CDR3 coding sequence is TGCGCCAGCAGCCAAGACGCGGGGGGGGACTATGGCTACACCTTC.

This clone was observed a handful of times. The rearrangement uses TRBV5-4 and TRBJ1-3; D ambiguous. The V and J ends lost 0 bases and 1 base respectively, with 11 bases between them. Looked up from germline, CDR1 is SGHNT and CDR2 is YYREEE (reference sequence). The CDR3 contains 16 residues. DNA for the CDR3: TGTGCCAGCAGCTTGGCCAGTACTACGTCTGGAAACACCATATATTTT. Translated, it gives CASSLASTTSGNTIYF.

CDR3 bases: TGTGCCAGCAGTTTAGGGACAGGGGTCACCGGGGAGCTGTTTTTT. This translates into CASSLGTGVTGELFF. The chain has TRBV28 and TRBJ2-2; 10 nucleotides line up with TRBD1. In germline, CDR1 is MDHEN, CDR2 SYDVKM. V shed 2 bases and J 4 bases; nucleotides not matched to a gene: 1. This CDR3 is built from 15 residues.

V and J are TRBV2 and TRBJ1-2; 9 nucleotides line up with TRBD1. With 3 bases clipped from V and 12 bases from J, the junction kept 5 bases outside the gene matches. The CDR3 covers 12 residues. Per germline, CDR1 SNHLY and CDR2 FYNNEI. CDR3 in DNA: TGTGCCAGCAGTGATAAAGGACAGGGGAACACCTTC. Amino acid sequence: CASSDKGQGNTF.

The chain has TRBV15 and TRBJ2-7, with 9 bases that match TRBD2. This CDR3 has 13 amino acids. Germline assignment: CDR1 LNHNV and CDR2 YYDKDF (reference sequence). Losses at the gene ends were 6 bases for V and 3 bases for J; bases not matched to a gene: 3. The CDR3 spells CATRSSGDYEQYF. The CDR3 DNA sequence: TGTGCCACCAGGTCTAGCGGGGACTACGAGCAGTACTTC.

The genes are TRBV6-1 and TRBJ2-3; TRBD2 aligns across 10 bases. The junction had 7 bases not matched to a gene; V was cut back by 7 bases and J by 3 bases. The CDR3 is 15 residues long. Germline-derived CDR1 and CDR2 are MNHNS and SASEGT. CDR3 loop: CASTPAGGQTDTQYF. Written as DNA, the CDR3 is TGTGCCAGCACCCCAGCGGGGGGGCAGACAGATACGCAGTATTTT.

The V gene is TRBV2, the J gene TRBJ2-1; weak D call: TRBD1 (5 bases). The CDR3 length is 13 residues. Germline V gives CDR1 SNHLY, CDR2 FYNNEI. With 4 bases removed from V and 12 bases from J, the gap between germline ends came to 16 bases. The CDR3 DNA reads TGTGCCAGCAGTGTGGGGCCTGGGGCAGTGCAGTTCTTC. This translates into CASSVGPGAVQFF.

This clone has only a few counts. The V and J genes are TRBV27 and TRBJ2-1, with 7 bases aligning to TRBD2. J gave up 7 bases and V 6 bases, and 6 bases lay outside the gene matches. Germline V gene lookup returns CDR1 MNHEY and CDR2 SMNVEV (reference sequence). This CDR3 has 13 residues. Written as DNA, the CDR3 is TGTGCCAGCAGCTATACGGGGGGAAATGAGCAGTTCTTC. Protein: CASSYTGGNEQFF.

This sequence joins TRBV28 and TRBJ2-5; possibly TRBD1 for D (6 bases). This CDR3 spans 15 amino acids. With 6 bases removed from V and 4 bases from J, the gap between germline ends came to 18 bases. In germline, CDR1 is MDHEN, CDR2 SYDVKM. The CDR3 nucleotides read TGTGCCAGCAGGTTGGCAGGGGCGGGTGGAGAGACCCAGTACTTC. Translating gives CASRLAGAGGETQYF.

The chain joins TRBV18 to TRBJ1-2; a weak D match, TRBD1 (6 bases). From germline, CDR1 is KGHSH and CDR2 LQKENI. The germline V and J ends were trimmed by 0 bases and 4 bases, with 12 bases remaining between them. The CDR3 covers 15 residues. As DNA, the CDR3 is TGTGCCAGCTCACCACCGAAAAGGGGGGGCTATGGCTACACCTTC. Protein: CASSPPKRGGYGYTF.

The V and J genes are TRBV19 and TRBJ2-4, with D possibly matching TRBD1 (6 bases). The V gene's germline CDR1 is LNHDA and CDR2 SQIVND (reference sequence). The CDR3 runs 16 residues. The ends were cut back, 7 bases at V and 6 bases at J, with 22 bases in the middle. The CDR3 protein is CASNPSRGYRGNIQYF. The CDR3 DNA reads TGTGCCAGTAACCCCTCTAGGGGGTATCGCGGAAACATTCAGTACTTC.

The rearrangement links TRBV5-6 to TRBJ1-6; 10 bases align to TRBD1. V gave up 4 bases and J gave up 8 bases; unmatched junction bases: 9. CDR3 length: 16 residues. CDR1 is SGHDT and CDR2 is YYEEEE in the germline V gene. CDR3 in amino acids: CASSELRQGAHSPLHF. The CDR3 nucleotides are TGTGCCAGCAGCGAACTTCGACAGGGGGCTCATTCACCCCTCCACTTT.

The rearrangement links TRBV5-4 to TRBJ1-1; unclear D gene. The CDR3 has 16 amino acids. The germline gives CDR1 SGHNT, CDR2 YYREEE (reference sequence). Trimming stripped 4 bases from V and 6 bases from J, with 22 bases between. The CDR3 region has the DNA TGTGCCAGCAGCCGCGACGCCACCAGAGAGAGGGCTGAAGCTTTCTTT. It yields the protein CASSRDATRERAEAFF.

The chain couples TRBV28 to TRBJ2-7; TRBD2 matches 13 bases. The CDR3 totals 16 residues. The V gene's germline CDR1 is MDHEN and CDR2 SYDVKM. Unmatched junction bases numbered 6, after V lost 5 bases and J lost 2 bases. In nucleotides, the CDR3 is TGTGCCAGCAGTCCCTTGACTAGCGGGAGGCCCTACGAGCAGTACTTC. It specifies CASSPLTSGRPYEQYF.

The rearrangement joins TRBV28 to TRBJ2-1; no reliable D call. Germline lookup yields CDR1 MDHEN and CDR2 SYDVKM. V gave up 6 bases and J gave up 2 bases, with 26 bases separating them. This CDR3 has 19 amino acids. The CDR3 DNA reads TGTGCCAGCAGCTTTGGAGCATTTTGGCTTCAGTTCCCCTACAATGAGCAGTTCTTC. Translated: CASSFGAFWLQFPYNEQFF.

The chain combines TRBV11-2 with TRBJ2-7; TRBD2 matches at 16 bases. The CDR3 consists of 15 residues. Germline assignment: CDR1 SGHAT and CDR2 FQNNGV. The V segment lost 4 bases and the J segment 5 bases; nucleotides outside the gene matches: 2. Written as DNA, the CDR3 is TGTGCCAGCAGCTCGGGACTAGCGGGGGGGCACGAGCAGTACTTC. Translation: CASSSGLAGGHEQYF.

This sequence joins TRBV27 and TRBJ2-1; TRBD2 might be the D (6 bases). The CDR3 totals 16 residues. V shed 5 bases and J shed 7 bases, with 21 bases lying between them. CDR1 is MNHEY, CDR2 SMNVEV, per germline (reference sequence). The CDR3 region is CASSPPSTGVGNEQFF. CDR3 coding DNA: TGTGCCAGCAGTCCACCTTCCACGGGGGTTGGGAATGAGCAGTTCTTC.

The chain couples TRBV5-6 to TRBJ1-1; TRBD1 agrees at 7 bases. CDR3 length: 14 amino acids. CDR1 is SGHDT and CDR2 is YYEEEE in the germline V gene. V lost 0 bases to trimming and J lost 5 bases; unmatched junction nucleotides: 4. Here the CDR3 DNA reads TGTGCCAGCAGCTTGGACAGGGGTACGACTGAAGCTTTCTTT. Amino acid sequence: CASSLDRGTTEAFF.

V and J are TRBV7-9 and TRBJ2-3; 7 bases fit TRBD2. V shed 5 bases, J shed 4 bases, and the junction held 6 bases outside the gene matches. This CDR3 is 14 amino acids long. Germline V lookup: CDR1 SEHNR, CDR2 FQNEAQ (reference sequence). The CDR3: CASSPRLASDTQYF. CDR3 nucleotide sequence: TGTGCCAGCAGCCCGAGACTAGCTTCAGATACGCAGTATTTT.

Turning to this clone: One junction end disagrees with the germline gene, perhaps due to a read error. The CDR3 bases are TGTGCCAGCAGTGGGAGTAATCCACCCCTCCACTTT. Translated: CASSGSNPPLHF. The chain recombines TRBV2 with TRBJ1-6, with D unresolved. CDR3 length: 12 amino acids. Germline V gives CDR1 SNHLY, CDR2 FYNNEI.